Listed here are 16 T cell receptor beta chains from one sample, sequenced in a study of blood T cells in healthy people across ages. Using a J-beta primer mix together with a sample-barcoded 5' primer, a second PCR was run for roughly 7 to 12 cycles. Using its own MiXCR run on the 5' RACE reads, TCRdb lists one record per CDR3 protein. The sample lists about 1,400,000 distinct CDR3 sequences, 42% seen once, with approximately 7.9% in the top ten. The specimen sequenced was blood. The source is a woman aged 18-30 years in good health.

This clonotype was observed a handful of times. The CDR3 sequence is CASNEGSKNIQYF. CDR3 nucleotides: TGTGCCAGCAACGAGGGTTCCAAAAACATTCAGTACTTC. V and J are TRBV2 and TRBJ2-4, with D possibly being TRBD2 (5 bases). The CDR3 is 13 amino acids. V lost 7 bases, J lost 2 bases, and 9 bases lay in between. In germline, CDR1 is SNHLY, CDR2 FYNNEI.

The V and J genes are TRBV7-9 and TRBJ2-5; 8 bases map to TRBD1. The DNA end favors TRBJ2-7, so the J call may be wrong. Germline V gene lookup returns CDR1 SEHNR and CDR2 FQNEAQ (reference sequence). CDR3 size: 15 residues. The CDR3 region has the DNA TGTGCCAGCAGCTTTTCAGGGGGCCGGGCCTACGAGCAGTACTTC. It is translated as CASSFSGGRAYEQYF.

V and J are TRBV6-2 or TRBV6-3 and TRBJ2-5, with TRBD2 matching 8 bases. This CDR3 spans 14 amino acids. The J segment lost 4 bases and the V segment lost 6 bases, leaving 7 bases of the junction unmatched. Per the germline V gene, CDR1 is MNHEY and CDR2 is SVGEGT. CDR3 loop: CASRPGLARETQYF. The CDR3, as DNA: TGTGCCAGCAGGCCCGGACTAGCAAGAGAGACCCAGTACTTC.

This sequence joins TRBV3-1 and TRBJ2-1; 8 positions agree with TRBD2. Germline assignment: CDR1 LGHDT and CDR2 YNNKEL (reference sequence). The CDR3 covers 17 residues. J lost 0 bases, V lost 4 bases, and 8 bases had no gene match. The CDR3 protein is CASSLTPGLDSYNEQFF. The CDR3 DNA follows: TGTGCCAGCAGCCTGACCCCGGGACTAGACTCCTACAATGAGCAGTTCTTC.

This clonotype came up once. The V gene is TRBV30, the J gene TRBJ1-1; D unresolved. CDR1 is GTSNPN, CDR2 SVGIG, per germline (reference sequence). The CDR3 is made up of 13 amino acids. V was pared by 3 bases and J by 2 bases, with 10 bases between. This CDR3 reads CAWRDGVNTEAFF. CDR3 nucleotides: TGTGCCTGGAGGGACGGCGTTAACACTGAAGCTTTCTTT.

The gene calls are TRBV11-2 and TRBJ2-5; 9 nucleotides align to TRBD2. V was clipped by 0 bases and J by 5 bases; unmatched bases: 10. This CDR3 spans 17 amino acids. Germline V gives CDR1 SGHAT, CDR2 FQNNGV. In nucleotides, the CDR3 is TGTGCCAGCAGCTTAGATGGTGGTAGCGGGGGTGGGGAGACCCAGTACTTC. This codes for CASSLDGGSGGGETQYF.

V usage is TRBV6-1 and J usage is TRBJ2-5; TRBD2 aligns across 11 bases. V shed 6 bases and J 0 bases; nucleotides not matched to a gene: 12. Looked up from germline, CDR1 is MNHNS and CDR2 is SASEGT. The CDR3 contains 18 residues. The CDR3 nucleotides are TGTGCCAGCAGGCCAACCAAGGGACTAGCGGCGTACCAAGAGACCCAGTACTTC. Its translation is CASRPTKGLAAYQETQYF.

This clonotype came up a few times. The gene calls are TRBV4-1 and TRBJ2-1; no clear D gene. Germline V lookup: CDR1 MGHRA, CDR2 YSYEKL. V dropped 0 bases and J dropped 5 bases, with 8 bases sitting between them. The CDR3 is made up of 14 amino acids. In nucleotides, the CDR3 is TGCGCCAGCAGCCAAGAGTCAGAAAACAATGAGCAGTTCTTC. Translated: CASSQESENNEQFF.

This clonotype was counted only a few times. This rearrangement joins TRBV25-1 to TRBJ1-2; D is uncertain. The CDR3 is 12 residues long. The germline V and J ends were trimmed by 3 bases and 8 bases, with 10 bases remaining between them. Germline V gives CDR1 MGHDK, CDR2 SYGVNS. The CDR3 is CASSEEGFGYTF. CDR3 DNA: TGTGCCAGCAGTGAGGAGGGTTTCGGCTACACCTTC.

This clonotype was recorded many times. Mismatch with germline at one junction end may stem from a read error. This chain uses TRBV5-1 with TRBJ2-5; D ambiguous. The CDR3 has 12 residues. Germline V CDR1 and CDR2: SGHRS, YFSETQ. CDR3 region: CASSLQQETQYF. CDR3 nucleotide sequence: TGTGCCAGCAGTTTGCAGCAAGAGACCCAGTACTTC.

The chain employs TRBV6-6 and TRBJ1-2; no reliable D call. The V gene lost 10 bases and the J gene lost 4 bases, with 7 bases spanning the gap. CDR3 length equals 10 residues. Germline-derived CDR1 and CDR2 are MNHNY and SVGAGI (reference sequence). The CDR3 region has the DNA TGTGCCACCGGCCTCTATGGCTACACCTTC. This sequence encodes CATGLYGYTF.

The chain joins TRBV9 to TRBJ2-7; no reliable D call. V was cut by 1 base and J by 6 bases, with 8 bases left in between. CDR3 length equals 12 residues. Germline V gene lookup returns CDR1 SGDLS and CDR2 YYNGEE. CDR3 protein: CASSVMALEQYF. The DNA of the CDR3 is TGTGCCAGCAGCGTAATGGCTCTCGAGCAGTACTTC. The full variable domain, completed using reference TRBV9 and TRBJ2-7, is DSGVTQTPKHLITATGQRVTLRCSPRSGDLSVYWYQQSLDQGLQFLIQYYNGEERAKGNILERFSAQQFPDLHSELNLSSLELGDSALYFCASSVMALEQYFGPGTRLTVT.

This clonotype occurred a few times. The chain uses TRBV6-1 and TRBJ1-6; D uncertain. Per the germline V gene, CDR1 is MNHNS and CDR2 is SASEGT. The CDR3 loop spans 13 amino acids. The V gene lost 4 bases and the J gene lost 5 bases, with 6 bases spanning the gap. The DNA of the CDR3 is TGTGCCAGCAGTGCCAGAGATAATTCACCCCTCCACTTT. As protein: CASSARDNSPLHF.

V and J are TRBV7-2 and TRBJ1-1; no clear D. The CDR3 has 16 amino acids. In germline, CDR1 is SGHTA, CDR2 FQGNSA. Trimming shortened V by 2 bases and J by 1 base, and 14 bases separated the two germline ends. This CDR3 reads CASSLQGGLGNTEAFF. The CDR3 coding sequence is TGTGCCAGCAGCTTACAAGGAGGATTGGGGAACACTGAAGCTTTCTTT. Together with reference TRBV7-2 and TRBJ1-1, the CDR3 gives the full variable domain: GAGVSQSPSNKVTEKGKDVELRCDPISGHTALYWYRQSLGQGLEFLIYFQGNSAPDKSGLPSDRFSAERTGGSVSTLTIQRTQQEDSAVYLCASSLQGGLGNTEAFFGQGTRLTVV.

This chain links TRBV2 with TRBJ1-2; D is perhaps TRBD1 (5 bases). Germline CDR1 SNHLY, CDR2 FYNNEI. The CDR3 runs to 14 residues. V was pared by 4 bases and J by 0 bases, with 9 bases between. This CDR3 is CASSGDRPNYGYTF. CDR3 nucleotides: TGTGCCAGCAGTGGGGACCGACCTAACTATGGCTACACCTTC.

A few counts support this clonotype. V and J are TRBV6-5 and TRBJ2-1; 8 bases map to TRBD2. The CDR3 has 16 residues. Germline V lookup: CDR1 MNHEY, CDR2 SVGAGI. V lost 0 bases, J lost 5 bases, and 6 bases stayed unmatched. The CDR3 here is CASSYSSLAGNNEQFF. CDR3 in DNA: TGTGCCAGCAGTTACTCTTCCCTAGCGGGCAACAATGAGCAGTTCTTC.